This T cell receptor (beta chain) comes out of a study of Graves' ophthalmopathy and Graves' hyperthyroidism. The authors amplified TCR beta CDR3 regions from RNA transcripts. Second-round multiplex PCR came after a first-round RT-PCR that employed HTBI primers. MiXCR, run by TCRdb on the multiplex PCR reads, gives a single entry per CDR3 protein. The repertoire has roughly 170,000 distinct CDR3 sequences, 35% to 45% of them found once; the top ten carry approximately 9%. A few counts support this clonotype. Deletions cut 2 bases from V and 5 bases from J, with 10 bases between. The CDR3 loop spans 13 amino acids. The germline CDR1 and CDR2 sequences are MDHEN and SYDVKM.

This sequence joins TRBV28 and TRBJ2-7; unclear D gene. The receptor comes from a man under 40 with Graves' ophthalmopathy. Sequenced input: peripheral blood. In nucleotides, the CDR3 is TGTGCCAGCAGTTTAACGTCGGCTAACGAGCAGTACTTC. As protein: CASSLTSANEQYF.